Following are 24 T cell receptor beta chains from one sample sequenced in a study of T cells after yellow fever vaccination. TCRdb fed the 5' RACE reads into MiXCR, producing one record per CDR3 protein. The sample lists approximately 74,000 distinct CDR3 sequences; approximately 5% were seen once. Here the sequenced sample was CD4+ T cells sorted from PBMCs, taken roughly 14 days after the first yellow fever vaccination. The receptor set was obtained from a young man who received the YFV17D yellow fever vaccine.

This clonotype was recorded at least ten times. The chain joins TRBV5-1 to TRBJ2-7; D perhaps matches TRBD2 (6 bases). Trimming pared 6 bases from V and 1 base from J, leaving 17 bases between. This CDR3 contains 15 residues. Germline values: CDR1 SGHRS, CDR2 YFSETQ. The chain's CDR3 is CASTLSGAGSYEQYF. The CDR3 DNA is TGCGCCAGCACCCTTAGTGGGGCGGGATCCTACGAGCAGTACTTC. Supplemented by reference TRBV5-1 and TRBJ2-7, the full variable domain reads KAGVTQTPRYLIKTRGQQVTLSCSPISGHRSVSWYQQTPGQGLQFLFEYFSETQRNKGNFPGRFSGRQFSNSRSEMNVSTLELGDSALYLCASTLSGAGSYEQYFGPGTRLTVT.

This clonotype was found a few times. This chain connects TRBV29-1 to TRBJ1-2; 8 nucleotides match TRBD1. The CDR3 has 13 residues. V lost 6 bases, J lost 4 bases, and 7 bases stayed unmatched. Looked up from germline, CDR1 is SQVTM and CDR2 is ANQGSEA. The CDR3 DNA reads as TGCAGCGTAGGGACAGGAGTAGTCTATGGCTACACCTTC. Amino acids: CSVGTGVVYGYTF. The complete variable domain, with remaining parts taken from reference TRBV29-1 and TRBJ1-2, reads SAVISQKPSRDICQRGTSLTIQCQVDSQVTMMFWYRQQPGQSLTLIATANQGSEATYESGFVIDKFPISRPNLTFSTLTVSNMSPEDSSIYLCSVGTGVVYGYTFGSGTRLTVV.

The table lists this clonotype with many counts. The chain recombines TRBV7-2 with TRBJ1-5; D may be TRBD1 (6 bases). Germline V gives CDR1 SGHTA, CDR2 FQGNSA. CDR3 size: 15 residues. Trimming removed 3 bases from V and 3 bases from J, with 12 bases in between. CDR3 protein: CASSFLDSANQPQHF. The DNA for the CDR3 is TGTGCCAGCAGCTTCCTGGACAGCGCCAATCAGCCCCAGCATTTT.

This clonotype was recorded at least ten times. V gene TRBV6-5 combines with J gene TRBJ2-1; D could derive from TRBD1 or TRBD2 (6 bases each). This CDR3 is 17 amino acids long. Germline assignment: CDR1 MNHEY and CDR2 SVGAGI. The V gene lost 6 bases and the J gene lost 0 bases, with 18 bases spanning the gap. CDR3 bases: TGTGCCAGCAGATCAAGGGGGGCACGACTCTCCTACAATGAGCAGTTCTTC. Translation: CASRSRGARLSYNEQFF.

This clonotype was recorded many times. V gene TRBV4-2 combines with J gene TRBJ2-1; 10 bases are shared with TRBD2. V shed 4 bases and J 4 bases; nucleotides not matched to a gene: 13. CDR1 and CDR2 (germline): LGHNA, YNFKEQ. This CDR3 comprises 18 residues. CDR3 nucleotides: TGTGCCAGCAGCCGCACGTTACAAGCGGGGGGGGGATACAATGAGCAGTTCTTC. Amino acid sequence: CASSRTLQAGGGYNEQFF.

The table lists this clonotype with many counts. The V gene is TRBV7-2, the J gene TRBJ2-3, with TRBD2 matching 7 bases. The CDR3 length is 14 residues. V was pared by 0 bases and J by 5 bases, with 2 bases of the junction left unmatched. Germline V CDR1 and CDR2: SGHTA, FQGNSA. The DNA of the CDR3 is TGTGCCAGCAGCTTAGCGCGGGAGCGAGATACGCAGTATTTT. Protein sequence: CASSLARERDTQYF.

Many counts were recorded for this clonotype. The J gene is TRBJ2-3, the V gene TRBV20-1; D gene unclear. CDR1 and CDR2 from the germline V gene are DFQATT and SNEGSKA (reference sequence). CDR3 length equals 15 residues. V gave up 3 bases and J gave up 5 bases, with 18 bases separating them. CDR3 sequence (DNA): TGCAGTGCTAGCGGTCGCGCCCGGCGGAAAGATACGCAGTATTTT. Its translation: CSASGRARRKDTQYF.

In this sample, this clonotype turned up many times. V usage is TRBV5-4 and J usage is TRBJ2-5, with TRBD2 matching over 11 bases. The junction had 4 bases not matched to a gene; V was cut back by 4 bases and J by 5 bases. Germline V gene sequence: CDR1 SGHNT, CDR2 YYREEE (reference sequence). The CDR3 length is 14 residues. CDR3 nucleotide sequence: TGTGCCAGCAGCCCGACTAGCGGGGCGGAGACCCAGTACTTC. Protein product: CASSPTSGAETQYF. The full variable domain, its missing parts supplied by reference TRBV5-4 and TRBJ2-5, is ETGVTQSPTHLIKTRGQQVTLRCSSQSGHNTVSWYQQALGQGPQFIFQYYREEENGRGNFPPRFSGLQFPNYSSELNVNALELDDSALYLCASSPTSGAETQYFGPGTRLLVL.

There are a few counts of this clonotype. The chain carries TRBV5-4 and TRBJ2-1, with 9 bases lining up with TRBD2. Germline-derived CDR1 and CDR2 are SGHNT and YYREEE (reference sequence). This CDR3 comprises 15 residues. Trimming cost V 4 bases and J 5 bases; bases outside gene matches: 7. In DNA form, the CDR3 reads TGTGCCAGCAGCCTCGCGGGGGGGCTTCACAATGAGCAGTTCTTC. Translated: CASSLAGGLHNEQFF.

This clonotype has just one count. Mismatch with germline at one junction end may stem from a read error. The chain carries TRBV11-2 and TRBJ2-1; D uncertain. The CDR3 extends over 15 amino acids. Per the germline V gene, CDR1 is SGHAT and CDR2 is FQNNGV. CDR3 amino acids: CASSFDGRSYNEQFF. DNA for the CDR3: TGTGCTAGCAGCTTCGATGGCAGGTCCTACAATGAGCAGTTCTTC.

This clonotype was observed many times. CDR3 residues: CASTNFGVTEAFF. CDR3 nucleotides: TGTGCCAGCACAAATTTCGGGGTGACTGAAGCTTTCTTT. The gene calls are TRBV12-3 or TRBV12-4 and TRBJ1-1, with D hard to call. Trimming removed 7 bases from V and 5 bases from J, with 14 bases in between. The CDR3 runs to 13 residues.

In its sample, this clonotype was seen many times. The CDR3 nucleotides are TGTGCCAGCAGCCAAGATAGCTCTTGGTCACCCCTCCACTTT. As protein: CASSQDSSWSPLHF. The V gene is TRBV4-2, the J gene TRBJ1-6; no clear D gene. V was shortened by 0 bases and J by 10 bases, with 10 bases between the two germline ends. The V gene's germline CDR1 is LGHNA and CDR2 YNFKEQ. This CDR3 has 14 amino acids.

This clonotype was found many times. The gene calls are TRBV27 and TRBJ1-1; D not certain. The CDR3 is 13 amino acids. Germline CDR1 and CDR2: MNHEY and SMNVEV (reference sequence). Trimming removed 3 bases from V and 0 bases from J, with 5 bases in between. DNA of the CDR3: TGTGCCAGCAGTTTTCTAGTGAACACTGAAGCTTTCTTT. Translated, it gives CASSFLVNTEAFF.

V usage is TRBV19 and J usage is TRBJ1-5, with 7 bases matching TRBD1. CDR3 size: 16 residues. The germline V gene encodes CDR1 LNHDA and CDR2 SQIVND (reference sequence). V was pared by 9 bases and J by 0 bases, with 11 bases of the junction left unmatched. The CDR3 DNA sequence: TGTGCCAGCCAAGCGGGACAGAGAGATAGCAATCAGCCCCAGCATTTT. This encodes CASQAGQRDSNQPQHF.

This clonotype was recorded at least ten times. The V gene is TRBV5-4, the J gene TRBJ2-3; D not resolved. Trimming took 3 bases from V and 2 from J, leaving 16 bases between them. The CDR3 runs to 16 residues. The germline V gene encodes CDR1 SGHNT and CDR2 YYREEE (reference sequence). The CDR3 protein is CASSSGGGRNTDTQYF. CDR3 coding DNA: TGTGCCAGCAGCTCTGGTGGTGGACGAAACACAGATACGCAGTATTTT.

This clonotype was seen at least ten times. This rearrangement joins TRBV2 to TRBJ2-2, with a possible D match to TRBD1 (5 bases). There are 15 residues in the CDR3. CDR1 and CDR2 from the germline V gene are SNHLY and FYNNEI. V was cut by 2 bases and J by 0 bases, with 7 bases left in between. CDR3 region: CASSEKGTNTGELFF. The DNA for the CDR3 is TGTGCCAGCAGTGAAAAGGGGACGAACACCGGGGAGCTGTTTTTT.

This clonotype was seen ten or more times. The chain recombines TRBV5-6 with TRBJ1-4, with 7 bases lining up with TRBD1. The germline V gene encodes CDR1 SGHDT and CDR2 YYEEEE. V lost 1 base and J lost 7; bases outside the gene matches: 7. The CDR3 covers 15 residues. The chain's CDR3 is CASSLISAGGEKLFF. For the CDR3, the DNA is TGTGCCAGCAGCTTGATTTCGGCAGGGGGTGAAAAACTGTTTTTT.

This clonotype was detected many times. The chain recombines TRBV6-5 with TRBJ2-7, with unresolved D. Germline values: CDR1 MNHEY, CDR2 SVGAGI. The CDR3 runs to 16 residues. With 0 bases removed from V and 0 bases from J, the gap between germline ends came to 12 bases. The CDR3 coding sequence is TGTGCCAGCAGTTACTCGACCCGAGCCAGCTCCTACGAGCAGTACTTC. Its translation: CASSYSTRASSYEQYF.

The chain couples TRBV4-1 to TRBJ2-3; 9 bases align to TRBD2. The germline gives CDR1 MGHRA, CDR2 YSYEKL. The CDR3 extends over 14 amino acids. V shed 4 bases, J shed 4 bases, and the junction held 3 bases outside the gene matches. The CDR3 loop is CASSRGTSPDTQYF. The DNA for the CDR3 is TGCGCCAGCAGCCGAGGGACTAGCCCAGATACGCAGTATTTT.

This clonotype was seen ten or more times. The chain has TRBV5-5 and TRBJ2-7, with D possibly matching TRBD1 (6 bases). The CDR3 has 13 amino acids. Germline assignment: CDR1 SGHKS and CDR2 YYEKEE (reference sequence). Trimming removed 0 bases at V and 7 bases at J, with 11 bases between. The CDR3, as DNA: TGTGCCAGCAGCTTGGCGGCAGGGGTTGAGCAGTACGTC. Translating it yields CASSLAAGVEQYV.

In this sample, this clonotype turned up many times. The chain has TRBV9 and TRBJ2-3; TRBD1 aligns across 8 bases. CDR3 length equals 15 residues. V shed 3 bases, J shed 3 bases, and the junction held 6 bases outside the gene matches. The V gene's germline CDR1 is SGDLS and CDR2 YYNGEE. The CDR3 sequence: CASSATGDITDTQYF. In DNA, the CDR3 is TGTGCCAGCAGCGCGACAGGGGACATTACAGATACGCAGTATTTT.

This clonotype came up many times. The CDR3 region has the DNA TGTGCCAGCAGTCCGACCCGACAGGCCATTCCGGTTTACTACACCTTC. Protein sequence: CASSPTRQAIPVYYTF. The chain uses TRBV12-3 or TRBV12-4 and TRBJ1-2; a possible D gene is TRBD1 (6 bases). Trimming removed 5 bases from V and 10 bases from J, with 26 bases in between. The CDR3 has 16 residues.

About this clonotype: A clone one base away is much larger, so this may be a read error. Because the CDR3 is missing its conserved closing phenylalanine or tryptophan, this is likely a read error. The chain links TRBV29-1 to TRBJ2-3, with 11 nucleotides matching TRBD2. The CDR3 is made up of 15 amino acids. V lost 8 bases, J lost 2 bases, and 9 bases stayed unmatched. CDR1 and CDR2 from the germline V gene are SQVTM and ANQGSEA. The CDR3 is CSTALAGGPTDTQYL. In nucleotides, the CDR3 is TGCAGCACTGCCCTAGCGGGGGGCCCCACAGATACGCAGTATTTA.

This clonotype has ten or more counts. The V gene is TRBV20-1, the J gene TRBJ1-6; the D gene is possibly TRBD1 (5 bases). In germline, CDR1 is DFQATT, CDR2 SNEGSKA (reference sequence). The germline V and J ends were trimmed by 5 bases and 9 bases, with 23 bases remaining between them. The CDR3 runs 16 residues. In DNA, the CDR3 is TGCAGTGCTTTCTATCCCCTCACAGGTTTTAGTTCACCCCTCCACTTT. It is translated as CSAFYPLTGFSSPLHF.